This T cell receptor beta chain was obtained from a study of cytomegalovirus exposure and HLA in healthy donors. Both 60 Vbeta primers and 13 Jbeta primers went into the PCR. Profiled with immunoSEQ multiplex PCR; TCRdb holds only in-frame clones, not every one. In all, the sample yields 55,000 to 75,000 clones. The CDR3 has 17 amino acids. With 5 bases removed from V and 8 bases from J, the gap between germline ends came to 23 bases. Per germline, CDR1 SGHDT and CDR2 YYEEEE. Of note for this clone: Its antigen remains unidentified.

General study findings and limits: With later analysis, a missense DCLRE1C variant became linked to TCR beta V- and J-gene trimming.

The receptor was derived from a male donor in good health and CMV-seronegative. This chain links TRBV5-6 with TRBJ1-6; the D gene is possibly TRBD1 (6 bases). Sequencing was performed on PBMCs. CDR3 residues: CASSDIGQSRLDSPLHF. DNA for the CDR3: TGTGCCAGCAGTGATATAGGACAGTCCCGTTTAGATTCACCCCTCCACTTT.